This passage covers 14 T cell receptor beta chains from one sample sequenced in a study of shared clonotypes between healthy human individuals. Produced via immunoSEQ multiplex PCR; TCRdb's table is partial and in-frame only. The sample has about 2,500,000 clones; 90% to 95% are singletons. Sequenced: naive CD4+ T cells sorted from blood. Subset specified: CD45RA+ positively selected. These receptor sequences come from a man aged 18 to 30 in good health.

The V call is TRBV2, the J call TRBJ2-1; D is possibly TRBD2 (6 bases). From germline, CDR1 is SNHLY and CDR2 FYNNEI. The CDR3 is 13 residues long. V shed 4 bases and J shed 16 bases, with 20 bases lying between them. The CDR3 nucleotides read TGTGCCAGCAGTGCCGACCTAGCGCCGCTGGGATTCTTC. This encodes CASSADLAPLGFF.

The chain is built from TRBV4-1 and TRBJ2-5; D unresolved. The end of the DNA is better explained by TRBJ2-7, so the J call may be wrong. Germline-derived CDR1 and CDR2 are MGHRA and YSYEKL. The CDR3 runs to 16 residues. For the CDR3, the DNA is TGCGCCAGCAGCCAAGATCTGACGCCCAGCTCCTACGAGCAGTACTTC. This translates into CASSQDLTPSSYEQYF.

The chain recombines TRBV30 with TRBJ2-7; D is ambiguous. Trimming cost V 4 bases and J 0 bases, with 7 bases left between them. Per the germline V gene, CDR1 is GTSNPN and CDR2 is SVGIG (reference sequence). There are 12 residues in the CDR3. The CDR3 here is CAWTVNSYEQYF. The CDR3 region has the DNA TGTGCCTGGACAGTGAACTCCTACGAGCAGTACTTC.

The table lists this clone with a count of one. V is TRBV5-1 and J is TRBJ2-1; D is ambiguous. V was pared by 6 bases and J by 0 bases, with 19 bases between. The CDR3 is 17 amino acids. Germline CDR1 reads SGHRS; CDR2 reads YFSETQ. CDR3: CASNPSLTPSSYNEQFF. The CDR3 DNA is TGCGCCAGCAACCCCAGCTTGACGCCAAGCTCCTACAATGAGCAGTTCTTC.

The rearrangement links TRBV6-5 to TRBJ2-7, with D perhaps matching TRBD1 (6 bases). The CDR3 is 14 amino acids. CDR1 and CDR2 (germline): MNHEY, SVGAGI. V was shortened by 6 bases and J by 6 bases, with 18 bases between the two germline ends. The CDR3, as DNA: TGTGCCAGCAGCCCCACTGGACAGCGTCCCGAGCAGTACTTC. Translating it yields CASSPTGQRPEQYF.

The chain has TRBV6-5 and TRBJ1-6, with 10 positions matching TRBD1. From germline, CDR1 is MNHEY and CDR2 SVGAGI. The CDR3 length is 15 residues. V gave up 5 bases and J gave up 8 bases; unmatched junction bases: 6. DNA for the CDR3: TGTGCCAGCAGTCGAACCGGGACAGGGGATTCACCCCTCCACTTT. Protein: CASSRTGTGDSPLHF.

The chain links TRBV5-4 to TRBJ2-1; 11 bases fit TRBD2. The CDR3 is made up of 20 amino acids. With 2 bases clipped from V and 5 bases from J, the junction kept 18 bases outside the gene matches. The germline V gene has CDR1 SGHNT and CDR2 YYREEE (reference sequence). The DNA of the CDR3 is TGTGCCAGCAGCTTTGAGAAGCTAGCGGGAGGCCCCCTTCTGAACAATGAGCAGTTCTTC. This gives the protein CASSFEKLAGGPLLNNEQFF.

The chain employs TRBV28 and TRBJ1-5; 7 bases agree with TRBD1. CDR1 MDHEN and CDR2 SYDVKM come from the germline V gene. The CDR3 length is 19 residues. The V and J ends lost 2 bases and 5 bases, in that order; junction bases with no gene match: 18. The CDR3 reads CASSLNPTGLQGKDQPQHF. DNA for the CDR3: TGTGCCAGCAGTTTAAACCCCACCGGATTACAGGGGAAGGATCAGCCCCAGCATTTT.

A note on this clone: The sample carries other DNA sequences with the same CDR3. The rearrangement links TRBV7-2 to TRBJ2-5; perhaps TRBD1 as D (6 bases). CDR1 and CDR2 from the germline V gene are SGHTA and FQGNSA. The CDR3 is made up of 13 amino acids. The V end was cut by 1 base, the J end by 4 bases, with 7 bases between. The CDR3 reads CASSLGGLETQYF. CDR3 nucleotide sequence: TGTGCCAGCAGCTTAGGGGGGCTAGAGACCCAGTACTTC.

The CDR3 nucleotides read TGTGCCAGCTCACCAGGGGTTGCCACAGTTAATGAAAAACTGTTTTTT. This gives the protein CASSPGVATVNEKLFF. The chain employs TRBV18 and TRBJ1-4; no clear D. CDR1 is KGHSH and CDR2 is LQKENI in the germline V gene. The CDR3 length is 16 residues. The ends were cut back, 2 bases at V and 4 bases at J, with 14 bases in the middle.

The chain is built from TRBV5-4 and TRBJ2-3; TRBD2 matches at 7 bases. The J segment lost 2 bases and the V segment lost 1 base, leaving 1 base of the junction unmatched. This CDR3 has 14 amino acids. Germline lookup yields CDR1 SGHNT and CDR2 YYREEE (reference sequence). The DNA for the CDR3 is TGTGCCAGCAGCTTGAGCGGGGCCACAGATACGCAGTATTTT. Translation gives CASSLSGATDTQYF.

V is TRBV5-4 and J is TRBJ2-3; TRBD2 matches 12 bases. Germline V gene sequence: CDR1 SGHNT, CDR2 YYREEE (reference sequence). Germline trimming cut 3 bases from V and 4 bases from J; bases unmatched to any gene: 3. This CDR3 has 15 residues. The DNA of the CDR3 is TGTGCCAGCAGCTCGACTAGCGGGAGAGCAGATACGCAGTATTTT. Its protein is CASSSTSGRADTQYF.

The V call is TRBV9, the J call TRBJ1-6; D unresolved. Trimming removed 0 bases at V and 7 bases at J, with 11 bases between. Germline loops: CDR1 SGDLS, CDR2 YYNGEE. The CDR3 sequence is 15 residues long. In DNA, the CDR3 is TGTGCCAGCAGCGTAGCTTGGACCCAAAATTCACCCCTCCACTTT. Its translation is CASSVAWTQNSPLHF.

CDR3 sequence reads: CASSRRQGGRTDTQYF. The CDR3, as DNA: TGCGCCAGCAGCCGTAGACAGGGGGGACGCACAGATACGCAGTATTTT. The chain combines TRBV5-1 with TRBJ2-3, with TRBD1 identical over 9 bases. Germline V CDR1 and CDR2: SGHRS, YFSETQ. The CDR3 is 16 residues long. The ends lost 4 bases at V and 1 base at J; junction bases unmatched: 7.